These 27 T cell receptor beta chains came from one sample sequenced in a study of early T cells in non-severe SARS-CoV-2 infection. TCRdb ran MiXCR on the 5' RACE reads and lists one entry per CDR3 protein. The table lists about 61,000 distinct CDR3 sequences, about 12% of them singletons. The source was whole blood, collected at baseline. The source is an adult who was a healthcare worker with PCR-confirmed SARS-CoV-2 infection or an uninfected control (not recorded which). The donor label of this sample is uncertain.

This clonotype was counted only a few times. The chain joins TRBV4-1 to TRBJ2-3; weak D call: TRBD2 (5 bases). Trimming removed 1 base from V and 4 bases from J, with 18 bases in between. Looked up from germline, CDR1 is MGHRA and CDR2 is YSYEKL. The CDR3 spans 17 residues. The CDR3 DNA reads TGCGCCAGCAGCCAAGTACGGGGTACCCCCTTAGCAGATACGCAGTATTTT. Translated, it gives CASSQVRGTPLADTQYF.

J is TRBJ2-2 and V is TRBV24-1; 8 nucleotides agree with TRBD1. Germline lookup yields CDR1 KGHDR and CDR2 SFDVKD. The CDR3 is 18 amino acids. Germline trimming cut 2 bases from V and 5 bases from J; bases unmatched to any gene: 12. The CDR3 here is CATSDYGRQGAGTGELFF. CDR3 in DNA: TGTGCCACCAGTGATTATGGCCGGCAGGGGGCAGGAACCGGGGAGCTGTTTTTT.

V is TRBV19 and J is TRBJ1-5, with D possibly matching TRBD1 (6 bases). The V gene's germline CDR1 is LNHDA and CDR2 SQIVND (reference sequence). The CDR3 totals 14 residues. The V and J ends lost 4 bases and 5 bases respectively, with 12 bases between them. CDR3 DNA sequence: TGTGCCAGTAGTACCTCAGGGGTAGATCAGCCCCAGCATTTT. Its translation is CASSTSGVDQPQHF.

The chain links TRBV6-2 or TRBV6-3 to TRBJ2-2, with 9 bases matching TRBD1. Germline V gene sequence: CDR1 MNHEY, CDR2 SVGEGT. The CDR3 is 18 residues long. The ends lost 6 bases at V and 7 bases at J; junction bases unmatched: 18. CDR3 nucleotides: TGTGCCAGCAGGACCTTACTTTATGTGGGACAGGGCATCGGGGAGCTGTTTTTT. It is translated as CASRTLLYVGQGIGELFF.

V gene TRBV15 combines with J gene TRBJ2-1, with D perhaps being TRBD1 or TRBD2 (6 bases each). The V and J ends lost 0 bases and 5 bases respectively, with 11 bases between them. Per the germline V gene, CDR1 is LNHNV and CDR2 is YYDKDF (reference sequence). CDR3 length: 15 residues. CDR3 coding DNA: TGTGCCACCAGCAGAGAAAGGGGGGCCAACAATGAGCAGTTCTTC. The encoded protein is CATSRERGANNEQFF.

The V and J genes are TRBV5-6 and TRBJ2-5; D is perhaps TRBD1 or TRBD2 (5 bases each). The germline gives CDR1 SGHDT, CDR2 YYEEEE. The CDR3 has 12 amino acids. V lost 4 bases, J lost 8 bases, and 12 bases lay in between. This CDR3 is CASSGTVNTQYF. The CDR3, as DNA: TGTGCCAGCAGCGGGACCGTCAATACCCAGTACTTC.

This clonotype was seen a few times. V usage is TRBV24-1 and J usage is TRBJ2-5, with D possibly being TRBD1 or TRBD2 (5 bases each). V was trimmed by 4 bases and J by 1 base, leaving 12 bases between them. Germline V gene sequence: CDR1 KGHDR, CDR2 SFDVKD. The CDR3 extends over 15 amino acids. CDR3 sequence (DNA): TGTGCCACCAGTGACGGTGGGACGGTCCAAGAGACCCAGTACTTC. It yields the protein CATSDGGTVQETQYF.

J is TRBJ1-1 and V is TRBV2; possibly TRBD1 for D (6 bases). The CDR3 totals 13 residues. Germline V gene data show CDR1 as SNHLY and CDR2 as FYNNEI. The V and J ends lost 4 bases and 4 bases respectively, with 10 bases between them. CDR3 sequence reads: CASSVSRGTEAFF. The CDR3 region has the DNA TGTGCCAGCAGTGTTTCCAGGGGCACTGAAGCTTTCTTT.

This clonotype appeared many times. The chain joins TRBV27 to TRBJ2-5, with 9 nucleotides matching TRBD1. The CDR3 has 15 residues. V was clipped by 2 bases and J by 5 bases; unmatched bases: 6. Looked up from germline, CDR1 is MNHEY and CDR2 is SMNVEV (reference sequence). CDR3 sequence: CASSLEQGAWETQYF. Written as DNA, the CDR3 is TGTGCCAGCAGTTTAGAACAGGGGGCTTGGGAGACCCAGTACTTC.

Ten or more counts support this clonotype. This sequence joins TRBV11-2 and TRBJ2-7, with D perhaps matching TRBD1 (6 bases). Germline CDR1 SGHAT, CDR2 FQNNGV. Trimming removed 4 bases from V and 3 bases from J, with 10 bases in between. The CDR3 totals 13 residues. This chain's CDR3 is CASSYRQDYEQYV. Written as DNA, the CDR3 is TGTGCCAGCAGCTACCGACAGGACTACGAGCAGTACGTC.

This clonotype came up many times. The chain employs TRBV3-1 and TRBJ1-3; no definite D call. Per germline, CDR1 LGHDT and CDR2 YNNKEL (reference sequence). V was pared by 2 bases and J by 4 bases, with 15 bases between. The CDR3 covers 16 residues. The CDR3 sequence is CASSQSLRVAGNTIYF. Here the CDR3 DNA reads TGTGCCAGCAGCCAATCCTTGAGGGTTGCAGGAAACACCATATATTTT.

This clonotype was found a few times. The chain joins TRBV4-1 to TRBJ2-7; 8 bases are a match to TRBD1. Trimming removed 2 bases from V and 2 bases from J; junction bases left unmatched: 5. The germline gives CDR1 MGHRA, CDR2 YSYEKL. The CDR3 runs to 15 residues. CDR3 in amino acids: CASSQTQDRAYEQYV. CDR3 sequence (DNA): TGCGCCAGCAGCCAAACCCAGGACAGGGCCTACGAGCAGTACGTC.

This clonotype was counted many times. The chain recombines TRBV25-1 with TRBJ2-6, with D possibly matching TRBD1 (6 bases). V shed 10 bases and J shed 1 base, with 8 bases lying between them. There are 13 residues in the CDR3. The germline V gene encodes CDR1 MGHDK and CDR2 SYGVNS. The CDR3 DNA reads as TGTGCCACGACAGGATCTGGGGCCAACGTCCTGACTTTC. As protein: CATTGSGANVLTF.

The rearrangement links TRBV18 to TRBJ1-2, with TRBD1 identical over 7 bases. V dropped 1 base and J dropped 0; count of bases not matched to a gene: 2. In germline, CDR1 is KGHSH, CDR2 LQKENI. The CDR3 is 15 residues long. CDR3 bases: TGTGCCAGCTCACCACTGGGACAGACTAACTATGGCTACACCTTC. It encodes CASSPLGQTNYGYTF.

CDR3: CASCRPGEESYEQYV. The CDR3 DNA sequence: TGTGCCAGCTGCAGACCGGGGGAGGAATCCTACGAGCAGTACGTC. This chain links TRBV2 with TRBJ2-7, with a weak D call TRBD2 (6 bases). The germline V gene has CDR1 SNHLY and CDR2 FYNNEI. Trimming took off 8 bases at V and 1 base at J, with 18 bases between the two ends. The CDR3 is 15 residues long.

There are many counts of this clonotype. This chain joins TRBV5-4 and TRBJ1-4; 8 bases are a match to TRBD1. Germline V lookup: CDR1 SGHNT, CDR2 YYREEE (reference sequence). This CDR3 region has 16 residues. V trimming: 3 bases; J trimming: 7 bases; junction bases outside the gene matches: 11. The CDR3: CASSSTAGTGREKLFF. CDR3 sequence (DNA): TGTGCCAGCAGCTCGACCGCCGGGACAGGACGTGAAAAACTGTTTTTT.

This clonotype showed up just a few times. The chain employs TRBV12-3 or TRBV12-4 and TRBJ2-5; a possible D gene is TRBD1 (6 bases). Trimming cost V 6 bases and J 4 bases, with 12 bases left between them. The CDR3 has 13 residues. The CDR3 protein is CASSRLTGETQYF. DNA for the CDR3: TGTGCCAGCAGCAGGTTGACAGGAGAGACCCAGTACTTC.

This clonotype was recorded a few times. The chain carries TRBV12-5 and TRBJ1-1, with TRBD1 as a possible D gene (5 bases). With 8 bases removed from V and 3 bases from J, the gap between germline ends came to 10 bases. Germline V gene lookup returns CDR1 LGHNT and CDR2 FRNRAP. The CDR3 length is 12 residues. The CDR3 sequence is CASCLGDTEAFF. CDR3 bases: TGTGCTAGTTGCCTAGGGGACACTGAAGCTTTCTTT.

This clonotype was counted only a few times. The chain is built from TRBV10-3 and TRBJ2-4; D is perhaps TRBD1 (5 bases). The V end was cut by 3 bases, the J end by 8 bases, with 23 bases between. The germline gives CDR1 ENHRY, CDR2 SYGVKD. CDR3 length equals 17 residues. The CDR3 region has the DNA TGTGCCATCAGTGATACGGACCGGTTCTTAGTCAGGGACATTCAGTACTTC. The encoded protein is CAISDTDRFLVRDIQYF.

This clonotype showed up just a few times. The chain is built from TRBV12-3 or TRBV12-4 and TRBJ2-3; D is perhaps TRBD1 or TRBD2 (5 bases each). V gave up 4 bases and J gave up 3 bases, with 17 bases separating them. The CDR3 is 16 amino acids. For the CDR3, the DNA is TGTGCCAGCAGTTCTCCTTTGGGGACCGGGACAGATACGCAGTATTTT. It translates to CASSSPLGTGTDTQYF.

This clonotype was counted at least ten times. The chain is built from TRBV11-2 and TRBJ2-2; 8 positions agree with TRBD2. The CDR3 covers 14 residues. V lost 5 bases, J lost 6 bases, and 5 bases stayed unmatched. Germline CDR1 SGHAT, CDR2 FQNNGV. CDR3 loop: CASSTLGGAGELFF. The DNA of the CDR3 is TGTGCCAGCAGCACACTCGGGGGGGCCGGGGAGCTGTTTTTT.

In its sample, this clonotype was seen many times. V gene TRBV20-1 combines with J gene TRBJ2-2; 7 positions match TRBD2. The germline V gene has CDR1 DFQATT and CDR2 SNEGSKA (reference sequence). The CDR3 totals 14 residues. V trimming: 5 bases; J trimming: 2 bases; junction bases outside the gene matches: 5. The CDR3 protein is CSAPKGLNTGELFF. The CDR3, as DNA: TGCAGTGCTCCAAAGGGACTAAACACCGGGGAGCTGTTTTTT.

The chain has TRBV2 and TRBJ1-4; 9 nucleotides agree with TRBD1. In germline, CDR1 is SNHLY, CDR2 FYNNEI. The J segment lost 7 bases and the V segment lost 7 bases, leaving 4 bases of the junction unmatched. The CDR3 covers 13 residues. DNA for the CDR3: TGTGCCAGCATTGACAGGGGGGCTGAAAAACTGTTTTTT. Encoded protein: CASIDRGAEKLFF.

The CDR3 nucleotides are TGTGCCAGCAGTGAAATGTTAAGGGTGACCTCCTACAATGAGCAGTTCTTC. This sequence encodes CASSEMLRVTSYNEQFF. The chain joins TRBV6-1 to TRBJ2-1; no reliable D call. Per germline, CDR1 MNHNS and CDR2 SASEGT. V gave up 2 bases and J gave up 0 bases, with 14 bases separating them. This CDR3 is built from 17 residues.

Ten or more counts support this clonotype. This chain uses TRBV4-2 with TRBJ2-3; D perhaps matches TRBD1 (6 bases). The CDR3 is 15 residues long. Germline CDR1 reads LGHNA; CDR2 reads YNFKEQ. V was pared by 0 bases and J by 0 bases, with 7 bases between. In DNA, the CDR3 is TGTGCCAGCAGCCAAGAGGACAGAAGCACAGATACGCAGTATTTT. It codes for CASSQEDRSTDTQYF.

The table lists this clonotype with many counts. This chain joins TRBV29-1 and TRBJ1-2, with no clear D. The CDR3 runs to 13 residues. The germline V and J ends were trimmed by 4 bases and 0 bases, with 9 bases remaining between them. Per the germline V gene, CDR1 is SQVTM and CDR2 is ANQGSEA. In nucleotides, the CDR3 is TGCAGCGTTGCCTTGGAGGCTAACTATGGCTACACCTTC. As protein: CSVALEANYGYTF.

There are a few counts of this clonotype. DNA of the CDR3: TGTGCCAGCAGCCTTGACAGGGCCAACACCATATATTTT. Amino acid sequence: CASSLDRANTIYF. The rearrangement uses TRBV12-3 or TRBV12-4 and TRBJ1-3, with TRBD1 identical over 7 bases. After removal of 6 bases from V and 7 bases from J, the junction contained 6 bases not matched to a gene. CDR3 length: 13 amino acids.